These 11 T cell receptor beta chains were sequenced from one sample in a study of T cells after yellow fever vaccination. TCRdb re-derived calls from the 5' RACE reads in MiXCR, one entry per CDR3 protein. The table shows more than 450,000 distinct CDR3 sequences, with 21% occurring only once. The sample consisted of PBMCs, taken approximately 22 days after the first yellow fever vaccination. The source of these receptors is a man between 18 and 35 years old who received the YFV17D yellow fever vaccine.

The genes are TRBV6-2 or TRBV6-3 and TRBJ2-7; D unclear. Germline CDR1 is MNHEY and CDR2 is SVGEGT. CDR3 length equals 14 residues. With 8 bases removed from V and 2 bases from J, the gap between germline ends came to 16 bases. For the CDR3, the DNA is TGTGCCAGCGGTGGACGAGTAGAAACCTACGAGCAGTACTTC. Protein: CASGGRVETYEQYF.

The chain combines TRBV10-3 with TRBJ1-1; D perhaps matches TRBD1 (6 bases). Germline assignment: CDR1 ENHRY and CDR2 SYGVKD. The CDR3 totals 13 residues. With 4 bases removed from V and 1 base from J, the gap between germline ends came to 7 bases. The CDR3 nucleotides are TGTGCCATCAGTGGACAGGCGAACACTGAAGCTTTCTTT. This codes for CAISGQANTEAFF.

This chain links TRBV6-2 or TRBV6-3 with TRBJ2-7; the match to TRBD1 covers 9 bases. The CDR3 length is 13 residues. Trimming removed 4 bases from V and 5 bases from J; junction bases left unmatched: 3. From germline, CDR1 is MNHEY and CDR2 SVGEGT. CDR3 residues: CASSWDRDHEQYF. CDR3 nucleotides: TGTGCCAGCAGTTGGGACAGGGACCACGAGCAGTACTTC.

A few counts support this clonotype. The rearrangement links TRBV4-1 to TRBJ2-1; maybe TRBD2 (5 bases). CDR1 and CDR2 from the germline V gene are MGHRA and YSYEKL. V lost 0 bases, J lost 7 bases, and 10 bases lay in between. The CDR3 is made up of 14 amino acids. The CDR3 DNA follows: TGCGCCAGCAGCCAAGATCGCGGGTGGAATGAGCAGTTCTTC. Translated, it gives CASSQDRGWNEQFF.

This chain links TRBV12-3 or TRBV12-4 with TRBJ2-2; D perhaps matches TRBD2 (5 bases). This CDR3 region has 14 residues. Trimming took 7 bases from V and 7 from J, leaving 16 bases between them. This CDR3 reads CASTRTPGDGELFF. The CDR3 region has the DNA TGTGCCAGCACTAGGACTCCCGGGGACGGGGAGCTGTTTTTT.

In its sample, this clonotype was seen a few times. The chain employs TRBV12-3 or TRBV12-4 and TRBJ1-2; D is possibly TRBD1 (6 bases). Trimming removed 4 bases at V and 2 bases at J, with 17 bases between. This CDR3 is 16 amino acids long. The CDR3 is CASSSASLTGNYGYTF. CDR3 DNA sequence: TGTGCCAGCAGTTCTGCCTCCCTGACAGGCAACTATGGCTACACCTTC.

In this sample, this clonotype turned up a few times. The V call is TRBV7-9, the J call TRBJ1-3, with 12 bases aligning to TRBD1. The CDR3 runs to 16 residues. The V gene end was trimmed by 5 bases and the J gene end by 4 bases; junction bases not matched to a gene: 6. Germline lookup yields CDR1 SEHNR and CDR2 FQNEAQ (reference sequence). The CDR3 coding sequence is TGTGCCAGCAGCCCGATGGGACAGGGGGCAGGAAACACCATATATTTT. It translates to CASSPMGQGAGNTIYF.

The V gene is TRBV11-2, the J gene TRBJ2-1, with D perhaps given as TRBD1 or TRBD2 (5 bases each). The germline V and J ends were trimmed by 5 bases and 15 bases, with 26 bases remaining between them. CDR1 SGHAT and CDR2 FQNNGV come from the germline V gene. The CDR3 is made up of 15 amino acids. The CDR3 DNA is TGTGCCAGCAGCCACTCCGGGACCCTGGGCCCAGGGCGGTTCTTC. Its protein product is CASSHSGTLGPGRFF. The variable domain in full, completed from reference TRBV11-2 and TRBJ2-1, reads EAGVAQSPRYKIIEKRQSVAFWCNPISGHATLYWYQQILGQGPKLLIQFQNNGVVDDSQLPKDRFSAERLKGVDSTLKIQPAKLEDSAVYLCASSHSGTLGPGRFFGPGTRLTVL.

This clonotype was counted only a few times. This chain links TRBV12-3 or TRBV12-4 with TRBJ1-6; perhaps TRBD1 as D (5 bases). Trimming took 3 bases from V and 9 from J, leaving 15 bases between them. This CDR3 has 15 residues. The CDR3 region has the DNA TGTGCCAGCAGTTTGGTGGGGGAAGCTGGTTCACCCCTCCACTTT. Translated, it gives CASSLVGEAGSPLHF.

V gene TRBV21-1 combines with J gene TRBJ1-4; TRBD1, as called in the table, went unchecked against the DNA. TRBV21-1 represents a pseudogene. The CDR3 length is 16 residues. CDR3 bases: TGTGCCAGCAGCCTGGACGGAGGGGGCAAAAATGAAAAACTGTTTTTT. This gives the protein CASSLDGGGKNEKLFF.

This clonotype came up a few times. J is TRBJ2-5 and V is TRBV12-3 or TRBV12-4, with TRBD1 identical over 11 bases. The CDR3 has 14 residues. The V and J ends lost 6 bases and 3 bases, in that order; junction bases with no gene match: 3. The CDR3 sequence: CASRTGQGEETQYF. CDR3 bases: TGTGCCAGCAGGACGGGACAGGGGGAAGAGACCCAGTACTTC.